This T cell receptor (beta chain) is from a study of blood T cell repertoires in COVID-19. Background on the study: Both acute and convalescent COVID-19 samples were obtained from the United States, Italy and Spain. T cells, B-cell-depleted T cells, or PBMCs supplied cDNA or gDNA.

Looked up from germline, CDR1 is GTSNPN and CDR2 is SVGIG (reference sequence). The CDR3 has 17 amino acids. J was trimmed by 0 bases and V by 4 bases; bases with no gene match: 14. Per the original data handling: Counts of nucleated cells, estimated from reference gene primer amplification, were obtained. Assay used: immunoSEQ multiplex PCR; TCRdb lists only in-frame clones, some missing. Clone size and V and J calls were adopted from that table, with D and trimming inferred from the DNA. The sample has fewer than 300,000 clones; roughly 85% are singletons. V and J are TRBV30 and TRBJ1-2; 7 bases match TRBD1. This TCR was recovered from a woman between 50 and 59 years old who had recovered from COVID-19. Sequenced: peripheral blood. The CDR3 sequence: CAWTGPGTESSNYGYTF. The CDR3 region has the DNA TGTGCCTGGACTGGACCCGGGACAGAATCCTCTAACTATGGCTACACCTTC.